The 19 T cell receptor beta chains below were found in one sample sequenced in a study of blood T cell repertoires in COVID-19. Sequencing was performed with immunoSEQ multiplex PCR; in TCRdb, only in-frame clones are kept and a portion is missing. The sample consists of tens of thousands of clones, about 89% of them appearing once. The source material was peripheral blood. The receptors were gathered from a human donor in a cohort sampled during active COVID-19.

V gene TRBV7-9 combines with J gene TRBJ2-3, with TRBD2 matching over 12 bases. The CDR3 length is 17 residues. After removal of 4 bases from V and 2 bases from J, the junction contained 7 bases not matched to a gene. Germline CDR1 SEHNR, CDR2 FQNEAQ (reference sequence). The CDR3 bases are TGTGCCAGCAGCTCCTTCACTAGCGGGGGGCTCACAGATACGCAGTATTTT. Translation gives CASSSFTSGGLTDTQYF.

The V gene is TRBV4-3, the J gene TRBJ2-4; D is undetermined. With 2 bases removed from V and 0 bases from J, the gap between germline ends came to 8 bases. Germline V gene data show CDR1 as LGHNA and CDR2 as YSLEER. The CDR3 has 15 residues. In DNA, the CDR3 is TGCGCCAGCAGCCAAAACCCACTAGCCAAAAACATTCAGTACTTC. Translated: CASSQNPLAKNIQYF.

J is TRBJ1-6 and V is TRBV6-8; TRBD1 matches 7 bases. The CDR3 consists of 18 residues. In germline, CDR1 is MNHGY, CDR2 SAAAGT. Germline trimming cut 2 bases from V and 6 bases from J; bases unmatched to any gene: 13. In DNA form, the CDR3 reads TGTGCCAGCAGTTACCAAGGCGAAGTTACAGGGGTTAATTCACCCCTCCACTTT. As protein: CASSYQGEVTGVNSPLHF.

The V and J genes are TRBV6-1 and TRBJ2-3, with 8 bases identical to TRBD1. The CDR3 loop spans 16 amino acids. V was pared by 4 bases and J by 0 bases, with 6 bases of the junction left unmatched. The germline V gene encodes CDR1 MNHNS and CDR2 SASEGT. This chain's CDR3 is CASSGWTGPSTDTQYF. The CDR3 DNA reads as TGTGCCAGCAGTGGGTGGACAGGGCCTAGCACAGATACGCAGTATTTT.

The V call is TRBV27, the J call TRBJ2-7; the match to TRBD1 covers 7 bases. V lost 6 bases and J lost 2; bases outside the gene matches: 7. Germline CDR1 MNHEY, CDR2 SMNVEV (reference sequence). CDR3 length: 14 residues. CDR3 amino acids: CASSLAGGTYEQYF. CDR3 in DNA: TGTGCCAGCAGCCTAGCAGGGGGAACCTACGAGCAGTACTTC.

The chain employs TRBV9 and TRBJ2-1; the match to TRBD2 covers 14 bases. The CDR3 is 16 amino acids. The trim removed 0 bases at V and 6 bases at J, leaving 2 bases unmatched. The germline V gene encodes CDR1 SGDLS and CDR2 YYNGEE. DNA for the CDR3: TGTGCCAGCAGCGTAGTTGGACTAGCGGGGGGCAATGAGCAGTTCTTC. This codes for CASSVVGLAGGNEQFF.

The table lists this clone with a count of one. The chain uses TRBV6-5 and TRBJ1-6; D possibly corresponds to TRBD1 (6 bases). The CDR3 is 15 amino acids. Trimming shortened V by 6 bases and J by 12 bases, and 21 bases separated the two germline ends. Per the germline V gene, CDR1 is MNHEY and CDR2 is SVGAGI. As DNA, the CDR3 is TGTGCCAGCAGCCCAGGGACACCCACTACCAGACCCCTCCACTTT. Amino acids: CASSPGTPTTRPLHF.

This sequence joins TRBV19 and TRBJ2-4; 9 positions match TRBD1. Germline CDR1 is LNHDA and CDR2 is SQIVND (reference sequence). The CDR3 is 12 residues long. The J segment lost 13 bases and the V segment lost 4 bases, leaving 5 bases of the junction unmatched. CDR3 in amino acids: CASSTRDRAQYF. CDR3 nucleotides: TGTGCCAGTAGTACAAGGGACAGGGCCCAGTACTTC.

The rearrangement joins TRBV3-1 (or the pseudogene TRBV3-2) to TRBJ2-1; D is unclear. This CDR3 spans 14 amino acids. The germline V gene has CDR1 LGHDT and CDR2 YNNKEL (reference sequence). Deletions cut 2 bases from V and 5 bases from J, with 10 bases between. CDR3 DNA sequence: TGTGCCAGCAGCCAATTAAAACAGAACAATGAGCAGTTCTTC. It translates to CASSQLKQNNEQFF.

The gene calls are TRBV19 and TRBJ1-2; unclear D gene. Germline values: CDR1 LNHDA, CDR2 SQIVND (reference sequence). Trimming took off 6 bases at V and 4 bases at J, with 3 bases between the two ends. CDR3 length: 10 amino acids. CDR3 coding DNA: TGTGCCAGTAGGAGCTATGGCTACACCTTC. Translated, it gives CASRSYGYTF.

The rearrangement uses TRBV7-2 and TRBJ2-7, with TRBD2 matching over 8 bases. The CDR3 has 14 residues. CDR1 SGHTA and CDR2 FQGNSA come from the germline V gene. V was clipped by 4 bases and J by 1 base; unmatched bases: 3. CDR3 sequence: CASSSTSGSYEQYF. The CDR3 nucleotides are TGTGCCAGCAGCTCAACTAGCGGTTCCTACGAGCAGTACTTC.

The V gene is TRBV7-8, the J gene TRBJ2-5; 7 bases fit TRBD2. Germline V gene data show CDR1 as SGHVS and CDR2 as FQNEAQ. J was trimmed by 1 base and V by 2 bases; bases with no gene match: 19. The CDR3 contains 20 residues. CDR3 loop: CASSLSAPTLSGASQETQYF. CDR3 sequence (DNA): TGTGCCAGCAGCTTATCAGCCCCTACACTAAGCGGGGCTAGCCAAGAGACCCAGTACTTC.

The chain combines TRBV7-2 with TRBJ2-3; D possibly corresponds to TRBD2 (5 bases). The CDR3 runs 13 residues. The germline V gene has CDR1 SGHTA and CDR2 FQGNSA. With 2 bases removed from V and 3 bases from J, the gap between germline ends came to 6 bases. The chain's CDR3 is CASSLPGTDTQYF. CDR3 nucleotides: TGTGCCAGCAGCTTACCGGGAACAGATACGCAGTATTTT.

The chain couples TRBV19 to TRBJ2-4, with 8 bases matching TRBD1. Germline V lookup: CDR1 LNHDA, CDR2 SQIVND (reference sequence). V dropped 5 bases and J dropped 3; count of bases not matched to a gene: 9. The CDR3 has 16 residues. The CDR3 DNA reads TGTGCCAGTAGTTCTCGGACAGGGCCTCTCAAAAACATTCAGTACTTC. Amino acids: CASSSRTGPLKNIQYF.

This clone is a singleton in its sample. This chain joins TRBV12-3 or TRBV12-4 and TRBJ2-1, with a tentative D call TRBD2 (5 bases). The V and J ends lost 7 bases and 6 bases respectively, with 13 bases between them. The CDR3 spans 13 residues. Here the CDR3 reads CASTPGSRNEQFF. Here the CDR3 DNA reads TGTGCCAGCACCCCGGGAAGCCGCAATGAGCAGTTCTTC.

This chain links TRBV6-6 with TRBJ1-4; TRBD1 matches at 8 bases. CDR3 length: 15 residues. Germline trimming cut 0 bases from V and 7 bases from J; bases unmatched to any gene: 4. The germline CDR1 and CDR2 sequences are MNHNY and SVGAGI (reference sequence). The CDR3 region is CASSYSGQGGEKLFF. The CDR3 DNA reads TGTGCCAGCAGTTACTCAGGACAGGGTGGTGAAAAACTGTTTTTT.

CDR3 region: CASSLSGGSMNTEAFF. The CDR3 DNA sequence: TGTGCCAGCAGTTTATCGGGGGGGTCCATGAACACTGAAGCTTTCTTT. The V and J genes are TRBV27 and TRBJ1-1, with a possible D match to TRBD1 (5 bases). The CDR3 loop spans 16 amino acids. The V and J ends lost 0 bases and 0 bases respectively, with 11 bases between them. Germline CDR1 is MNHEY and CDR2 is SMNVEV (reference sequence).

The genes are TRBV9 and TRBJ2-4; 11 positions agree with TRBD2. The V and J ends lost 0 bases and 5 bases, in that order; junction bases with no gene match: 4. The CDR3 has 16 amino acids. The germline gives CDR1 SGDLS, CDR2 YYNGEE. As DNA, the CDR3 is TGTGCCAGCAGCGTAGGACTAGCGGGGCCAGAAAACATTCAGTACTTC. Residues: CASSVGLAGPENIQYF.

This chain joins TRBV4-3 and TRBJ1-5; D is uncertain. The V end lost 0 bases, the J end lost 9 bases, and 15 bases lay between the germline ends. CDR1 and CDR2 from the germline V gene are LGHNA and YSLEER. The CDR3 has 15 amino acids. The CDR3 loop is CASSQEPTKESPQHF. The CDR3 bases are TGCGCCAGCAGCCAAGAACCCACTAAGGAATCGCCCCAGCATTTT.